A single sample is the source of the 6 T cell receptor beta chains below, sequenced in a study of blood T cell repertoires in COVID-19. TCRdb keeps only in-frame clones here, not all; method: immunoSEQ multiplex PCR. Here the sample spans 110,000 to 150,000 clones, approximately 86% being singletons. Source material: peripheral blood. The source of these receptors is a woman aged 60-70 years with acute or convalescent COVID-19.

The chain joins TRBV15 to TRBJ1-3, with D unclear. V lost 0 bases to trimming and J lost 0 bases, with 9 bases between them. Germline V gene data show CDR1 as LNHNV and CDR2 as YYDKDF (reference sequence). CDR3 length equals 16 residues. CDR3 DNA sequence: TGTGCCACCAGCAGAGATACCAGTGTCTCTGGAAACACCATATATTTT. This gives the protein CATSRDTSVSGNTIYF.

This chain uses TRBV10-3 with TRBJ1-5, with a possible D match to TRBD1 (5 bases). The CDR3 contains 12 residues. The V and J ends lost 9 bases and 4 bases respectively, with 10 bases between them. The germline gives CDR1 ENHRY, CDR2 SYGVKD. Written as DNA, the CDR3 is TGTGCCATGAGAACAGGAAATCAGCCCCAGCATTTT. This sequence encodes CAMRTGNQPQHF.

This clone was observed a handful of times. The chain's CDR3 is CASSFTGQGKDTQYF. The CDR3 nucleotides read TGTGCCAGCAGCTTCACGGGACAGGGAAAAGATACGCAGTATTTT. The rearrangement links TRBV7-8 to TRBJ2-3; TRBD1 matches 9 bases. The length of the CDR3 is 15 residues. V lost 3 bases, J lost 5 bases, and 6 bases stayed unmatched. Germline assignment: CDR1 SGHVS and CDR2 FQNEAQ.

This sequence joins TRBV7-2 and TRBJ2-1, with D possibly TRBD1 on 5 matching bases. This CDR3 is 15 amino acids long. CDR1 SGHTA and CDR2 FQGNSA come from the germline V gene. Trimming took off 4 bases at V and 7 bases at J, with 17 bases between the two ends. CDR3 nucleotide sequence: TGTGCCAGCAGCTCCCGTCCCAGGGCAGGGAATGAGCAGTTCTTC. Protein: CASSSRPRAGNEQFF.

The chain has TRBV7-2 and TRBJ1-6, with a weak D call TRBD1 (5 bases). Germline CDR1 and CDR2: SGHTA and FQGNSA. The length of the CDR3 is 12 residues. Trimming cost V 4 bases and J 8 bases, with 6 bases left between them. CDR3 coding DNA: TGTGCCAGCAGCTCAGGGTATTCACCCCTCCACTTT. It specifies CASSSGYSPLHF.

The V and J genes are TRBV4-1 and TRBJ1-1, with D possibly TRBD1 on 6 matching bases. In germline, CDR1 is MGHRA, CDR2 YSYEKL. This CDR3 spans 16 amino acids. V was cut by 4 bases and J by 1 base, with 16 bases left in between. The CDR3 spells CASSPGQRRTNTEAFF. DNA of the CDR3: TGCGCCAGCAGCCCGGGACAACGGCGGACGAACACTGAAGCTTTCTTT.